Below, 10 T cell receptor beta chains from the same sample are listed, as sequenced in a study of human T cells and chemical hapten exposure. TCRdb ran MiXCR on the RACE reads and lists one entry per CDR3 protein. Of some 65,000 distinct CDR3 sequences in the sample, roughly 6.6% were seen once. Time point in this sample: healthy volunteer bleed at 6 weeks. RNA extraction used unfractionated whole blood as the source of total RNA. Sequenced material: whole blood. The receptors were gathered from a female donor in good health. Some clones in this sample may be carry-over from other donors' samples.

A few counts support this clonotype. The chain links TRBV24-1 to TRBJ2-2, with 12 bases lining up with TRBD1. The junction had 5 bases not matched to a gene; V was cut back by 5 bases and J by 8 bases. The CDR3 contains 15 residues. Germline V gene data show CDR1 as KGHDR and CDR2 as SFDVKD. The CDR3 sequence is CATSGDRGREGELFF. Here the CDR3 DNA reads TGTGCCACCAGTGGGGACAGGGGGCGCGAAGGGGAGCTGTTTTTT.

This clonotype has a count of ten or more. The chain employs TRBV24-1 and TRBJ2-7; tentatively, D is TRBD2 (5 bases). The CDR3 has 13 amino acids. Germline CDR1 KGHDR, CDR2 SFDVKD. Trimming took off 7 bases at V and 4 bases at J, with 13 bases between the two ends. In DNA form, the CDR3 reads TGTGCCACCAGGAGGGAAGCGGATTACGAGCAGTACTTC. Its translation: CATRREADYEQYF.

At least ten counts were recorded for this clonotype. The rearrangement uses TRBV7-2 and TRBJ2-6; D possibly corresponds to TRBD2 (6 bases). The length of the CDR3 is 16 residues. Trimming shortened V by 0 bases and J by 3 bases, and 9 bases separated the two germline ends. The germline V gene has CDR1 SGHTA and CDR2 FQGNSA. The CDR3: CASSLAPTSGANVLTF. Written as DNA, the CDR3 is TGTGCCAGCAGCTTAGCCCCGACTAGTGGGGCCAACGTCCTGACTTTC.

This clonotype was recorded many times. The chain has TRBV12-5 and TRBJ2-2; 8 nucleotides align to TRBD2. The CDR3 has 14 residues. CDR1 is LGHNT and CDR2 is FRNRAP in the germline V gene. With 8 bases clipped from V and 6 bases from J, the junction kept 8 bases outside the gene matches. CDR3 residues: CASSNSGISGELFF. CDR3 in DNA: TGTGCTAGTTCAAATAGCGGGATATCCGGGGAGCTGTTTTTT.

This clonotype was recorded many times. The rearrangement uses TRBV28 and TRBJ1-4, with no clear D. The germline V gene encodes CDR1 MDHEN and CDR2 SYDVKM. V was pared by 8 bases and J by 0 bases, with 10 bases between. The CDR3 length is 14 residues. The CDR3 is CASASPATNEKLFF. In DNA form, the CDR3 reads TGTGCCAGCGCCTCTCCTGCAACTAATGAAAAACTGTTTTTT.

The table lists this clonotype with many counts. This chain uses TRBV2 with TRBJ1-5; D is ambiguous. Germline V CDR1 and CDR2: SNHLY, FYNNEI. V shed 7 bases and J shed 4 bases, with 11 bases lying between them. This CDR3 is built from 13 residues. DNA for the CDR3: TGTGCCAGCAACAGCGAGCGTAATCAGCCCCAGCATTTT. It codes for CASNSERNQPQHF.

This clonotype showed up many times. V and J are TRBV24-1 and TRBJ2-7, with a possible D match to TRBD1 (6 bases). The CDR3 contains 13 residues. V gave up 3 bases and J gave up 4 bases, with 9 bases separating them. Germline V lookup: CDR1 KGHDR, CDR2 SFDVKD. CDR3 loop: CATSDLDSYEQYF. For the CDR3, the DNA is TGTGCCACCAGTGATCTGGACAGTTACGAGCAGTACTTC.

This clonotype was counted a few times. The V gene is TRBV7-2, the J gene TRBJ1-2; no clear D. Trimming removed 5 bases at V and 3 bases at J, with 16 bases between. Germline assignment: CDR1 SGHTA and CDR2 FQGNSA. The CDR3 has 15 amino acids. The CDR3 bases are TGTGCCAGCAGCCCTATGTGCCCTGGTGACTATGGCTACACCTTC. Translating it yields CASSPMCPGDYGYTF.

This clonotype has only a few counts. CDR3 residues: CASGPGGDETQYF. DNA for the CDR3: TGTGCCAGCGGACCAGGGGGCGATGAGACCCAGTACTTC. This rearrangement joins TRBV11-2 to TRBJ2-5; 8 bases fit TRBD1. CDR3 length equals 13 residues. Germline V CDR1 and CDR2: SGHAT, FQNNGV. V shed 8 bases, J shed 5 bases, and the junction held 7 bases outside the gene matches. The full variable domain, rest sourced from reference TRBV11-2 and TRBJ2-5, is EAGVAQSPRYKIIEKRQSVAFWCNPISGHATLYWYQQILGQGPKLLIQFQNNGVVDDSQLPKDRFSAERLKGVDSTLKIQPAKLEDSAVYLCASGPGGDETQYFGPGTRLLVL.

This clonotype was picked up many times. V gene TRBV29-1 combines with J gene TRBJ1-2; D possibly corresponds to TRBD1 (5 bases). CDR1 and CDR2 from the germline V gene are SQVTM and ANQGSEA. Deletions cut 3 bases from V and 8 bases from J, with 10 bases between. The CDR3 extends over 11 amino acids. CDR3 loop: CSVDEGSGYTF. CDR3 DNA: TGCAGCGTTGATGAGGGGAGCGGCTACACCTTC. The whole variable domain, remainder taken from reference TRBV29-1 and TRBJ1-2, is SAVISQKPSRDICQRGTSLTIQCQVDSQVTMMFWYRQQPGQSLTLIATANQGSEATYESGFVIDKFPISRPNLTFSTLTVSNMSPEDSSIYLCSVDEGSGYTFGSGTRLTVV.